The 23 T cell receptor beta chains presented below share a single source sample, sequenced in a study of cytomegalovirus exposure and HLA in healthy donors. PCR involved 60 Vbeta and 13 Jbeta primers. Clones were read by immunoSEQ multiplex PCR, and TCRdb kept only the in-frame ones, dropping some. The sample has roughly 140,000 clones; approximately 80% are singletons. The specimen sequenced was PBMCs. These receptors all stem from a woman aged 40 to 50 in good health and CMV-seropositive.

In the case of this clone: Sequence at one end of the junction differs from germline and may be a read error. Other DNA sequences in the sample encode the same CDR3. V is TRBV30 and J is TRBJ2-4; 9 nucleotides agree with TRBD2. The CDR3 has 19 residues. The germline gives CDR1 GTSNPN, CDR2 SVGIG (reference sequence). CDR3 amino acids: CAWRHPGEEREETKNIQYF. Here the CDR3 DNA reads TGCGCCTGGAGGCACCCCGGGGAGGAGCGGGAGGAGACCAAAAACATTCAGTACTTC.

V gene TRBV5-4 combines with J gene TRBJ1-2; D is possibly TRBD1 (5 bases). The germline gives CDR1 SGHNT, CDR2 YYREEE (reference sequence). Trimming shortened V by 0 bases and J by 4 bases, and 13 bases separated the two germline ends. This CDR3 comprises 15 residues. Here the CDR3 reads CASSLVSGKLYGYTF. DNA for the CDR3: TGTGCCAGCAGCTTGGTTTCAGGGAAGCTCTATGGCTACACCTTC.

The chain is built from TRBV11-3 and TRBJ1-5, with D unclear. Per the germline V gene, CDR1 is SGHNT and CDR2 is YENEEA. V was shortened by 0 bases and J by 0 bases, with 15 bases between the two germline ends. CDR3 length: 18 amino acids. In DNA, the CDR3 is TGTGCCAGCAGCTTAGATCGGCTTAGCAGAGATAGCAATCAGCCCCAGCATTTT. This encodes CASSLDRLSRDSNQPQHF.

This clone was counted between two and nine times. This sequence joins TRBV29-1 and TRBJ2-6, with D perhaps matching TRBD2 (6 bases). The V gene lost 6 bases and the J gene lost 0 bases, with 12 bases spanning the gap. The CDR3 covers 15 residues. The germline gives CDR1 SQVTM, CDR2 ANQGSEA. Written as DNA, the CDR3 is TGCAGCGTAGGAGGGGCGCCCTCTGGGGCCAACGTCCTGACTTTC. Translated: CSVGGAPSGANVLTF.

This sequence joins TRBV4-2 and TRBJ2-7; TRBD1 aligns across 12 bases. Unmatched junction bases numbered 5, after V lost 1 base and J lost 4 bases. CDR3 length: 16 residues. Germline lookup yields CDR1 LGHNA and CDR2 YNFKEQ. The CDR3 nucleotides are TGTGCCAGCAGCCAAGCTGCGGGACAGGGGGCTTACGAGCAGTACTTC. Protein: CASSQAAGQGAYEQYF.

CDR3: CASSVGQAGGANVLTF. DNA of the CDR3: TGTGCCAGCAGCGTTGGACAGGCAGGCGGGGCCAACGTCCTGACTTTC. The chain is built from TRBV9 and TRBJ2-6; 7 bases match TRBD1. The CDR3 consists of 16 residues. CDR1 is SGDLS and CDR2 is YYNGEE in the germline V gene. V dropped 2 bases and J dropped 4; count of bases not matched to a gene: 6. Full variable domain (remainder filled in from reference TRBV9 and TRBJ2-6): DSGVTQTPKHLITATGQRVTLRCSPRSGDLSVYWYQQSLDQGLQFLIQYYNGEERAKGNILERFSAQQFPDLHSELNLSSLELGDSALYFCASSVGQAGGANVLTFGAGSRLTVL.

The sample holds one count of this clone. The CDR3 reads CASSPPRGEQYF. DNA of the CDR3: TGTGCCAGCAGCCCACCCCGGGGGGAGCAGTACTTC. The rearrangement links TRBV7-6 to TRBJ2-5; 7 bases align to TRBD2. The CDR3 totals 12 residues. The germline gives CDR1 SGHVS, CDR2 FNYEAQ. V lost 5 bases, J lost 11 bases, and 8 bases stayed unmatched.

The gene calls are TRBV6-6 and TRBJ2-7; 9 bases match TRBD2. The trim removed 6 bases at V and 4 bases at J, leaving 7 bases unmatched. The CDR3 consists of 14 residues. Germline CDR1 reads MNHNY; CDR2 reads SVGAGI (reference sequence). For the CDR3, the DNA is TGTGCCAGCAGGTTAGCGGGAGAGATTTACGAGCAGTACTTC. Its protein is CASRLAGEIYEQYF.

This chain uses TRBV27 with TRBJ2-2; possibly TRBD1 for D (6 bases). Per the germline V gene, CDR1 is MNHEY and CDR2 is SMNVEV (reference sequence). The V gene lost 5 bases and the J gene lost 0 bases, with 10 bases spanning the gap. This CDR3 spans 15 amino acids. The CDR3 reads CASSPWTANTGELFF. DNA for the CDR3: TGTGCCAGCAGTCCCTGGACAGCGAACACCGGGGAGCTGTTTTTT.

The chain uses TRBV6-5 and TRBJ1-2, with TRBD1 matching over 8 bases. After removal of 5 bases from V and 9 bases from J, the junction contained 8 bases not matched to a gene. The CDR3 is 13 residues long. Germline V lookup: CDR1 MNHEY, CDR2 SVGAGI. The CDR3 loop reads CASSLTGGLSYTF. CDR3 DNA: TGTGCCAGCAGTCTCACAGGGGGATTAAGCTACACCTTC.

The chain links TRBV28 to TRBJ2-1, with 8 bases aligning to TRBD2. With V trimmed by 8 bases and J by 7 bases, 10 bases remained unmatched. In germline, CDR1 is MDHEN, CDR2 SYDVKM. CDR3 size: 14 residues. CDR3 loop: CASSRGGGVNEQFF. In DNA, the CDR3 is TGTGCCAGCTCCCGGGGGGGTGGGGTAAATGAGCAGTTCTTC. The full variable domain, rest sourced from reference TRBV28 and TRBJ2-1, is DVKVTQSSRYLVKRTGEKVFLECVQDMDHENMFWYRQDPGLGLRLIYFSYDVKMKEKGDIPEGYSVSREKKERFSLILESASTNQTSMYLCASSRGGGVNEQFFGPGTRLTVL.

CDR3 DNA sequence: TGTGCCAGCAGTCGGGAGAGGGGAAACTATGGCTACACCTTC. Its translation is CASSRERGNYGYTF. This chain uses TRBV5-4 with TRBJ1-2, with a weak D call TRBD1 (5 bases). This CDR3 comprises 14 residues. Germline values: CDR1 SGHNT, CDR2 YYREEE (reference sequence). Between the trimmed V and J ends, which lost 5 bases and 2 bases, there was a span of 13 bases.

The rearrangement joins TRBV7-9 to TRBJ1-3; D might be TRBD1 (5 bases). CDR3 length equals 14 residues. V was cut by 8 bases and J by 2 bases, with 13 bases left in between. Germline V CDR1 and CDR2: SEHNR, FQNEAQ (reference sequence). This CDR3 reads CASSARGTGNTIYF. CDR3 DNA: TGTGCCAGCTCGGCGCGGGGGACTGGAAACACCATATATTTT.

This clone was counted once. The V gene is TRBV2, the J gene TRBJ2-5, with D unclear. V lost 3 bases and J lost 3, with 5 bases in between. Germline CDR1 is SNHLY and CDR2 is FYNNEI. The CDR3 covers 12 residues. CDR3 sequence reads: CASSDRKETQYF. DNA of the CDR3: TGTGCCAGCAGTGACAGAAAAGAGACCCAGTACTTC.

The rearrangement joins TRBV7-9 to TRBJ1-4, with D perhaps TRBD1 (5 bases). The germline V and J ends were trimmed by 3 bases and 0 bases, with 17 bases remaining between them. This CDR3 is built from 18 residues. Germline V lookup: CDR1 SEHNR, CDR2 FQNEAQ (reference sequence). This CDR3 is CASSFGGAVSTTNEKLFF. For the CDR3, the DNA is TGTGCCAGCAGCTTCGGCGGGGCAGTTTCAACAACTAATGAAAAACTGTTTTTT.

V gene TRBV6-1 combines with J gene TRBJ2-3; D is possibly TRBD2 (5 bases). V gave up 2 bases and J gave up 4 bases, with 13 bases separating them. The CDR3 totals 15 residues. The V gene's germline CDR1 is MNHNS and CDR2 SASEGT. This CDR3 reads CASSEQAGVADTQYF. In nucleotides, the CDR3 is TGTGCCAGCAGTGAACAGGCCGGGGTTGCAGATACGCAGTATTTT.

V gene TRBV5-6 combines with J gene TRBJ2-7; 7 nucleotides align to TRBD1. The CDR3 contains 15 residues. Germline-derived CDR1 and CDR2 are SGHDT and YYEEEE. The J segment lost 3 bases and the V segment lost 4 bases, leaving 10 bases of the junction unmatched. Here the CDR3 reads CASSDGTARIYEQYF. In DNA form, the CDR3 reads TGTGCCAGCAGCGACGGGACAGCTAGAATCTACGAGCAGTACTTC.

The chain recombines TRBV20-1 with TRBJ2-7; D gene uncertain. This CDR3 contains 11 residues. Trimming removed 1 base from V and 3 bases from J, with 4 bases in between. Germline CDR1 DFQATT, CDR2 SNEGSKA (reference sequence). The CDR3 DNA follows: TGCAGTGCTAGAGGGAGCTACGAGCAGTACTTC. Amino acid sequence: CSARGSYEQYF.

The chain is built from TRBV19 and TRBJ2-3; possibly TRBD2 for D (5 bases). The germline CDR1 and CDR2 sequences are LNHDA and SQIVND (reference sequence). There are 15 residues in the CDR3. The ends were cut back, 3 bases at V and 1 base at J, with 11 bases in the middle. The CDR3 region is CASSMGRIGTDTQYF. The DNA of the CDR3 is TGTGCCAGTAGTATGGGGAGAATAGGCACAGATACGCAGTATTTT.

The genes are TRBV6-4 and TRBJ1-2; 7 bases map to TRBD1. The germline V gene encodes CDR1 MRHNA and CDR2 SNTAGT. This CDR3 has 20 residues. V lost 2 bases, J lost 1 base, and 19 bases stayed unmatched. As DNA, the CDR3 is TGTGCCAGCAGTGACCCGCCGGTTATGGCGGGCTCAGGGGGTAACTATGGCTACACCTTC. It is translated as CASSDPPVMAGSGGNYGYTF.

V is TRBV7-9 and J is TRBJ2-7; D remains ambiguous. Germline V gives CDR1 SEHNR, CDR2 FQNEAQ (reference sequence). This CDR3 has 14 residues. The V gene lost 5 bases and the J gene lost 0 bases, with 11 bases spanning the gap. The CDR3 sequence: CASSKNRDSYEQYF. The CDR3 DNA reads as TGTGCCAGCAGCAAAAACCGAGACTCCTACGAGCAGTACTTC.

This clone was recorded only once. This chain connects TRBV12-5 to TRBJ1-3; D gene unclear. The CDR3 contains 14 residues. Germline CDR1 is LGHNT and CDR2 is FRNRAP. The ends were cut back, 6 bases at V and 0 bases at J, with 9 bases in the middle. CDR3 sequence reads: CASGPEVSGNTIYF. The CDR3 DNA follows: TGTGCTAGTGGCCCTGAGGTCTCTGGAAACACCATATATTTT. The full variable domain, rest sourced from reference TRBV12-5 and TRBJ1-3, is DARVTQTPRHKVTEMGQEVTMRCQPILGHNTVFWYRQTMMQGLELLAYFRNRAPLDDSGMPKDRFSAEMPDATLATLKIQPSEPRDSAVYFCASGPEVSGNTIYFGEGSWLTVV.

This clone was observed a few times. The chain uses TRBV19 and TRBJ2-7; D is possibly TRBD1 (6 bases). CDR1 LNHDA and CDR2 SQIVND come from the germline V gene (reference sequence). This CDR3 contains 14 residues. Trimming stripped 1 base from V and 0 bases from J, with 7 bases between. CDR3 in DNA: TGTGCCAGTAGTATAGGGACAGACTCCTACGAGCAGTACTTC. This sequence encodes CASSIGTDSYEQYF.